Sequencing of this T cell receptor beta chain was carried out in a study of blood T cell repertoires in COVID-19. The CDR3 is made up of 18 amino acids. Per the germline V gene, CDR1 is LNHDA and CDR2 is SQIVND (reference sequence). The V and J ends lost 1 base and 7 bases, in that order; junction bases with no gene match: 18. The method was immunoSEQ multiplex PCR; TCRdb's version includes in-frame clones alone and lacks a portion of them. The table lists around 83,000 clones, approximately 86% of them singletons. The chain has TRBV19 and TRBJ2-5, with 7 bases identical to TRBD1. The TCR sequence derives from a man at least 80 years old with active or convalescent COVID-19. The material sequenced was peripheral blood. The CDR3 loop reads CASSIVADRRPTTGTQYF. In DNA form, the CDR3 reads TGTGCCAGTAGTATAGTTGCGGACAGGCGACCCACCACCGGGACCCAGTACTTC.